The 26 T cell receptor beta chains below were found in one sample sequenced in a study of regulatory T cells in long-lasting Graves disease. Time point indicated: newly diagnosed GD, antithyroid drugs for less than 3 months. The TCR library was made from RNA extracted from PBMCs. Through Arm-PCR of CDR3 regions and iRepertoire HTBI primers, TCR beta libraries were built. TCRdb reanalysed the multiplex PCR reads using MiXCR and keeps one entry per CDR3 protein. The sample lists hundreds of thousands of distinct CDR3 sequences, 15% occurring once. In addition, the sample was reused for a study of T cells in Graves' hyperthyroidism and ophthalmopathy.

The starting material was peripheral blood mononuclear cells (PBMCs), obtained at new diagnosis, from a patient treated with antithyroid drugs. The receptors originated from a woman between 40 and 50 years old with Graves disease.

Ten or more counts support this clonotype. This chain links TRBV13 with TRBJ1-5; no firm D call. Germline V CDR1 and CDR2: PRHDT, FYEKMQ (reference sequence). V gave up 5 bases and J gave up 1 base, with 9 bases separating them. This CDR3 region has 14 residues. The CDR3 coding sequence is TGTGCCAGCAGCCTAAGAGGGAGCAATCAGCCCCAGCATTTT. Its protein is CASSLRGSNQPQHF.

The chain couples TRBV12-3 or TRBV12-4 to TRBJ1-2; D perhaps matches TRBD1 (5 bases). The V end was cut by 2 bases, the J end by 0 bases, with 10 bases between. The CDR3 is 15 residues long. The CDR3 reads CASSLSAGPNYGYTF. Written as DNA, the CDR3 is TGTGCCAGCAGTTTATCGGCAGGGCCTAACTATGGCTACACCTTC.

This sequence joins TRBV19 and TRBJ1-6; possible D gene TRBD1, 6 bases. Trimming stripped 3 bases from V and 8 bases from J, with 11 bases between. Germline assignment: CDR1 LNHDA and CDR2 SQIVND (reference sequence). There are 14 residues in the CDR3. The CDR3, as DNA: TGTGCCAGTAGTATGACAGGCAGGGATTCACCCCTCCACTTT. Translation gives CASSMTGRDSPLHF.

This chain connects TRBV20-1 to TRBJ1-6; perhaps TRBD1 as D (5 bases). Germline assignment: CDR1 DFQATT and CDR2 SNEGSKA (reference sequence). With 3 bases removed from V and 7 bases from J, the gap between germline ends came to 13 bases. The CDR3 totals 14 residues. The CDR3 loop is CSASPRARNSPLHF. DNA for the CDR3: TGCAGTGCTAGTCCCAGGGCTAGGAATTCACCCCTCCACTTT.

This clonotype showed up just a few times. Here the CDR3 reads CASSQGVSGANVLTF. The CDR3 coding sequence is TGTGCCAGCAGCCAAGGAGTCTCTGGGGCCAACGTCCTGACTTTC. V usage is TRBV3-1 and J usage is TRBJ2-6; no clear D. V lost 1 base and J lost 0, with 4 bases in between. Germline CDR1 LGHDT, CDR2 YNNKEL (reference sequence). The CDR3 length is 15 residues.

J is TRBJ2-5 and V is TRBV2; 10 bases line up with TRBD1. V shed 6 bases, J shed 4 bases, and the junction held 8 bases outside the gene matches. The CDR3 length is 15 residues. Looked up from germline, CDR1 is SNHLY and CDR2 is FYNNEI. In DNA form, the CDR3 reads TGTGCCAGCAGCGCCGACAGGGGGCGACGAGAGACCCAGTACTTC. Amino acids: CASSADRGRRETQYF.

This clonotype was picked up one time. This rearrangement joins TRBV15 to TRBJ2-2; TRBD1 aligns across 10 bases. Unmatched junction bases numbered 5, after V lost 4 bases and J lost 6 bases. This CDR3 is 15 amino acids long. Germline V gene sequence: CDR1 LNHNV, CDR2 YYDKDF (reference sequence). CDR3 nucleotides: TGTGCCACCAGCAAAGGACAGGGGGACGCCGGGGAGCTGTTTTTT. Translated, it gives CATSKGQGDAGELFF.

This clonotype was counted a single time. The chain has TRBV25-1 and TRBJ2-1; 9 nucleotides agree with TRBD2. This CDR3 is built from 17 residues. V lost 2 bases, J lost 7 bases, and 12 bases stayed unmatched. Per germline, CDR1 MGHDK and CDR2 SYGVNS. CDR3 sequence: CASSERRGRAERNEQFF. The CDR3 DNA sequence: TGTGCCAGCAGTGAACGTCGCGGGAGGGCCGAAAGGAATGAGCAGTTCTTC.

This clonotype has a handful of counts. This rearrangement joins TRBV20-1 to TRBJ2-7; TRBD1 might be the D (5 bases). Per germline, CDR1 DFQATT and CDR2 SNEGSKA (reference sequence). V was clipped by 3 bases and J by 0 bases, with 18 bases between them. CDR3 length equals 16 residues. The CDR3 region is CSARPDKGISSYEQYF. The CDR3 DNA reads as TGCAGTGCTAGGCCGGACAAGGGGATAAGCTCCTACGAGCAGTACTTC.

This clonotype showed up just a few times. The genes are TRBV4-1 and TRBJ2-1; 8 positions agree with TRBD2. The V gene end was trimmed by 3 bases and the J gene end by 8 bases; junction bases not matched to a gene: 9. This CDR3 has 15 residues. Per the germline V gene, CDR1 is MGHRA and CDR2 is YSYEKL. CDR3 protein: CASSQSGSDFYEQFF. For the CDR3, the DNA is TGCGCCAGCAGCCAGAGCGGGAGTGATTTTTATGAGCAGTTCTTC.

Remarks on this clonotype: This could be a read error, since a much larger clone is one nucleotide away. This chain uses TRBV20-1 with TRBJ2-7; TRBD2 matches at 10 bases. From germline, CDR1 is DFQATT and CDR2 SNEGSKA (reference sequence). The CDR3 is 15 residues long. J was trimmed by 5 bases and V by 3 bases; bases with no gene match: 10. This CDR3 is CSARDPSGSSHEQYF. In DNA form, the CDR3 reads TGCAGTGCTAGGGACCCTAGCGGGAGTTCCCACGAGCAGTACTTC.

This clonotype was picked up many times. The J gene is TRBJ2-7, the V gene TRBV20-1; TRBD1 agrees at 9 bases. Germline V gene sequence: CDR1 DFQATT, CDR2 SNEGSKA (reference sequence). Germline trimming cut 0 bases from V and 0 bases from J; bases unmatched to any gene: 15. The CDR3 loop spans 19 amino acids. The CDR3 protein is CSARDIKQGAQRSSYEQYF. In DNA, the CDR3 is TGCAGTGCTAGAGATATTAAACAGGGGGCACAGCGGAGCTCCTACGAGCAGTACTTC.

This clonotype was recorded at least ten times. V usage is TRBV2 and J usage is TRBJ2-5; 10 bases are a match to TRBD2. The CDR3 consists of 15 residues. Germline CDR1 reads SNHLY; CDR2 reads FYNNEI. V gave up 8 bases and J gave up 2 bases; unmatched junction bases: 8. This CDR3 reads CASLLAGEYQETQYF. The DNA of the CDR3 is TGTGCCAGCCTCCTAGCGGGAGAGTATCAAGAGACCCAGTACTTC.

V gene TRBV6-1 combines with J gene TRBJ2-7; TRBD2 aligns across 9 bases. Germline lookup yields CDR1 MNHNS and CDR2 SASEGT. The CDR3 is made up of 19 amino acids. Unmatched junction bases numbered 19, after V lost 7 bases and J lost 0 bases. CDR3 region: CASTDRDYVWTSDSYEQYF. The CDR3 DNA sequence: TGTGCCAGCACCGACCGGGACTACGTTTGGACTAGCGACTCCTACGAGCAGTACTTC.

The chain has TRBV15 and TRBJ2-1, with D hard to call. CDR1 is LNHNV and CDR2 is YYDKDF in the germline V gene (reference sequence). V was shortened by 0 bases and J by 5 bases, with 8 bases between the two germline ends. The CDR3 has 14 residues. The CDR3 DNA reads as TGTGCCACCAGCAGAGATGAGGCGGACAATGAGCAGTTCTTC. This translates into CATSRDEADNEQFF.

This clonotype was counted many times. J is TRBJ2-7 and V is TRBV3-1; possible D gene TRBD2, 6 bases. The CDR3 length is 16 residues. The V gene lost 0 bases and the J gene lost 2 bases, with 14 bases spanning the gap. CDR1 and CDR2 (germline): LGHDT, YNNKEL (reference sequence). The CDR3 reads CASSQDLGGTPYEQYF. In nucleotides, the CDR3 is TGTGCCAGCAGCCAAGATCTTGGCGGGACTCCCTACGAGCAGTACTTC.

CDR3: CASSQGLAGGLTPHNEQFF. The CDR3 nucleotides read TGTGCCAGCAGCCAAGGACTAGCGGGAGGGCTGACACCACACAATGAGCAGTTCTTC. The gene calls are TRBV3-1 and TRBJ2-1, with TRBD2 matching 14 bases. V shed 1 base and J 5 bases; nucleotides not matched to a gene: 10. Germline V CDR1 and CDR2: LGHDT, YNNKEL (reference sequence). This CDR3 has 19 residues.

This clonotype was detected ten times or more. The CDR3 DNA reads TGCAGCGTCGGTGGGGCCACGGGACTCCTTGAGACCCAGTACTTC. It translates to CSVGGATGLLETQYF. This sequence joins TRBV29-1 and TRBJ2-5, with D tentatively TRBD2 (6 bases). This CDR3 region has 15 residues. The V gene lost 6 bases and the J gene lost 5 bases, with 22 bases spanning the gap. Germline V gene sequence: CDR1 SQVTM, CDR2 ANQGSEA.

The chain carries TRBV6-5 and TRBJ2-5; 13 bases align to TRBD2. Losses at the gene ends were 0 bases for V and 5 bases for J; bases not matched to a gene: 15. There are 20 residues in the CDR3. Germline assignment: CDR1 MNHEY and CDR2 SVGAGI. The CDR3 loop reads CASSYSAPLGLAGQGETQYF. For the CDR3, the DNA is TGTGCCAGCAGTTACTCGGCCCCCTTGGGACTAGCGGGACAGGGGGAGACCCAGTACTTC.

In this sample, this clonotype turned up a few times. This chain joins TRBV2 and TRBJ1-1, with D perhaps matching TRBD1 (5 bases). V gave up 2 bases and J gave up 1 base, with 8 bases separating them. The CDR3 is 14 residues long. The germline V gene has CDR1 SNHLY and CDR2 FYNNEI. In nucleotides, the CDR3 is TGTGCCAGCAGTGAACGGAGGGGGAACACTGAAGCTTTCTTT. Protein product: CASSERRGNTEAFF. Full variable domain (outside the CDR3, taken from reference TRBV2 and TRBJ1-1): EPEVTQTPSHQVTQMGQEVILRCVPISNHLYFYWYRQILGQKVEFLVSFYNNEISEKSEIFDDQFSVERPDGSNFTLKIRSTKLEDSAMYFCASSERRGNTEAFFGQGTRLTVV.

The chain combines TRBV20-1 with TRBJ1-4; no clear D. Germline CDR1 is DFQATT and CDR2 is SNEGSKA (reference sequence). This CDR3 is built from 12 residues. Deletions cut 3 bases from V and 6 bases from J, with 8 bases between. The CDR3 protein is CSARALDEKLFF. CDR3 in DNA: TGCAGTGCTAGGGCGTTGGATGAAAAACTGTTTTTT.

CDR3 protein: CASSGGLAVFEQYF. The CDR3, as DNA: TGTGCCAGCAGCGGGGGACTAGCGGTTTTCGAGCAGTACTTC. The chain is built from TRBV7-6 and TRBJ2-7; TRBD2 matches at 11 bases. V gave up 5 bases and J gave up 6 bases; unmatched junction bases: 6. The CDR3 spans 14 residues. Germline V gene data show CDR1 as SGHVS and CDR2 as FNYEAQ. Full variable domain (remainder filled in from reference TRBV7-6 and TRBJ2-7): GAGVSQSPRYKVTKRGQDVALRCDPISGHVSLYWYRQALGQGPEFLTYFNYEAQQDKSGLPNDRFSAERPEGSISTLTIQRTEQRDSAMYRCASSGGLAVFEQYFGPGTRLTVT.

The table lists this clonotype with many counts. The chain is built from TRBV2 and TRBJ2-7; D possibly uses TRBD1 or TRBD2 (5 bases each). V was shortened by 5 bases and J by 0 bases, with 8 bases between the two germline ends. Germline CDR1 and CDR2: SNHLY and FYNNEI. The CDR3 totals 13 residues. The CDR3 DNA reads TGTGCCAGCAGTCGGGACGTCTCCTACGAGCAGTACTTC. Its protein is CASSRDVSYEQYF. The full variable domain, completed using reference TRBV2 and TRBJ2-7, is EPEVTQTPSHQVTQMGQEVILRCVPISNHLYFYWYRQILGQKVEFLVSFYNNEISEKSEIFDDQFSVERPDGSNFTLKIRSTKLEDSAMYFCASSRDVSYEQYFGPGTRLTVT.

This clonotype showed up many times. This rearrangement joins TRBV7-8 to TRBJ2-1; 7 nucleotides match TRBD2. V gave up 4 bases and J gave up 0 bases; unmatched junction bases: 9. Germline CDR1 and CDR2: SGHVS and FQNEAQ. The CDR3 totals 17 residues. The CDR3, as DNA: TGTGCCAGCAGCTACTTAGGCCGGGGGGACTCCTACAATGAGCAGTTCTTC. Translation: CASSYLGRGDSYNEQFF.

There are many counts of this clonotype. In nucleotides, the CDR3 is TGTGCCACCAGCAGAGGGGATGGGGGTTCTGAAAAACTGTTTTTT. Protein sequence: CATSRGDGGSEKLFF. V gene TRBV15 combines with J gene TRBJ1-4, with D possibly TRBD1 on 5 matching bases. Germline values: CDR1 LNHNV, CDR2 YYDKDF (reference sequence). This CDR3 comprises 15 residues. Trimming took 1 base from V and 7 from J, leaving 13 bases between them.

The sample holds many counts of this clonotype. The gene calls are TRBV29-1 and TRBJ2-7; D tentatively fits TRBD1 or TRBD2 (5 bases each). The CDR3 is 15 amino acids. V was cut by 0 bases and J by 0 bases, with 12 bases left in between. In germline, CDR1 is SQVTM, CDR2 ANQGSEA. DNA for the CDR3: TGCAGCGTTGAAGAGGAGGACACGAGCTCCTACGAGCAGTACTTC. Residues: CSVEEEDTSSYEQYF.